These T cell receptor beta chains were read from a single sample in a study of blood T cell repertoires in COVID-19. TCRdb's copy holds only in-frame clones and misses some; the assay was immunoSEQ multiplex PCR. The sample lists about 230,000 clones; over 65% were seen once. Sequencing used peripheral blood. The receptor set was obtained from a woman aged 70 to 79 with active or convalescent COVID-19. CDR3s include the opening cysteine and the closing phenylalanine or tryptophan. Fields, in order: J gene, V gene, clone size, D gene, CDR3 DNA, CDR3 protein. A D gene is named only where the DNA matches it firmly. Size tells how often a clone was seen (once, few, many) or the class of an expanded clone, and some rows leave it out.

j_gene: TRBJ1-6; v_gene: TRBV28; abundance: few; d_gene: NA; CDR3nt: TGTGCCAGCAGTTTCTCCTCGTGGACAGATAATTCACCCCTCCACTTT; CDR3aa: CASSFSSWTDNSPLHF
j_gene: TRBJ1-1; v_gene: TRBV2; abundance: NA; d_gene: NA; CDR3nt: TGTGCCAGCGCCCAGCGTGGCACTGAAGCTTTCTTT; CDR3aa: CASAQRGTEAFF
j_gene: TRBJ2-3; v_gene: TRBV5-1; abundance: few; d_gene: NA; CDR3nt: TGCGCCAGCAGAGGCGGAGGGGCCCCAGATACGCAGTATTTT; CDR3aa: CASRGGGAPDTQYF
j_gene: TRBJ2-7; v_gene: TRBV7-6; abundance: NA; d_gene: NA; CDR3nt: TGTGCCAGCAGCTTAGGCGAACCTCCCCACGAGCAGTACTTC; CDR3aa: CASSLGEPPHEQYF
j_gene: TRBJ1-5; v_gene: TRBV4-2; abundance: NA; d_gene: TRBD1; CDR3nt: TGTGCCAGCAGCTTGAGTCAAGGGGGCAGGGGAGGTCAGCCCCAGCATTTT; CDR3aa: CASSLSQGGRGGQPQHF
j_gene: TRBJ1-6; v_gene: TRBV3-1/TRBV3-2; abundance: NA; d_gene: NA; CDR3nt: TGTGCCAGCAGCCACGCCGGGTTACCCCTCCACTTT; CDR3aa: CASSHAGLPLHF
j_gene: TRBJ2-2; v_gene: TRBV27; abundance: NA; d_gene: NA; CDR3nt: TGTGCCAGCAGTTTATCAGGAGACCCCGGGGAGCTGTTTTTT; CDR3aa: CASSLSGDPGELFF
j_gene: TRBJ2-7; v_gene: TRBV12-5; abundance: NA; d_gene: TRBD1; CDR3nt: TGTGCTAGGACAGGGGGTCCCTACGAGCAGTACTTC; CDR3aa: CARTGGPYEQYF
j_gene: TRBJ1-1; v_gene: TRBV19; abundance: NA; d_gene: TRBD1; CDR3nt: TGTGCCAGTAGTATCCTACTTGACAGGGGCGCTGAAGCTTTCTTT; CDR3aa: CASSILLDRGAEAFF
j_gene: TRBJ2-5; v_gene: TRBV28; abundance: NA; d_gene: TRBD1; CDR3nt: TGTGCCAGCAGTTCTAACAGGGGGTGGGGGCAAGAGACCCAGTACTTC; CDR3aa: CASSSNRGWGQETQYF
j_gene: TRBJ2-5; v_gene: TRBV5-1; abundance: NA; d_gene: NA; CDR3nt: TGCGCCAGCAGCTTGAGCAGGGGTTATGGGACCCAGTACTTC; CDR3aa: CASSLSRGYGTQYF
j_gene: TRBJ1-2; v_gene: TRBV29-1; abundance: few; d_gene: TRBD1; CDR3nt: TGCAGCGTCGAGAGCCTGGGACAGCCGAACTATGGCTACACCTTC; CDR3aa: CSVESLGQPNYGYTF
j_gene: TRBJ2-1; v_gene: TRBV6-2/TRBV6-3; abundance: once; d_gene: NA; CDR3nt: TGTGCCAGCAGCGACAACGGCAGGGACAATGAGCAGTTCTTC; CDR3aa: CASSDNGRDNEQFF
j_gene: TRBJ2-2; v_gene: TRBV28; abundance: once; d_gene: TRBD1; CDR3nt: TGTGCCAGCACTACAGGCGGGCAGGGGGCCGGGGAGCTGTTTTTT; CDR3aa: CASTTGGQGAGELFF
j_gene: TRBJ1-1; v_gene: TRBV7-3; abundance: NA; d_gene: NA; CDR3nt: TGTGCCAGCAGGCCCACAGGGAACACTGAAGCTTTCTTT; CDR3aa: CASRPTGNTEAFF
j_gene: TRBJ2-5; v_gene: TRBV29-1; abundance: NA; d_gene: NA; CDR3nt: TGCAGCGTTGGGGGGGGCAGCGGGCAAGAGACCCAGTACTTC; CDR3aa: CSVGGGSGQETQYF
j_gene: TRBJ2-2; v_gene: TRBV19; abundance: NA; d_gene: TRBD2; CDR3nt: TGTGCCAGTAGTACCCGTGTGCCGGTAGCGGGGGGTATAGGGGAGCTGTTTTTT; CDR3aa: CASSTRVPVAGGIGELFF
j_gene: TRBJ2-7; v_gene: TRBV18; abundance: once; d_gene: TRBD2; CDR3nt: TGTGCCAGCTCTTCTGCGGGGGGGCCCTACGAGCAGTACTTC; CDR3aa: CASSSAGGPYEQYF
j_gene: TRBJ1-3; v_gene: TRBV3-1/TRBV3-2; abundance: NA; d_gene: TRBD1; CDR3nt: TGTGCCAGCAGCCGCACACAGGGGGTTCGGAACACCATATATTTT; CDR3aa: CASSRTQGVRNTIYF
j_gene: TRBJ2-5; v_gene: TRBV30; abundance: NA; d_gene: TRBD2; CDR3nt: TGTGCCTGGAGTGCCCATCTAGCGGGAGCGGAGACCCAGTACTTC; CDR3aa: CAWSAHLAGAETQYF
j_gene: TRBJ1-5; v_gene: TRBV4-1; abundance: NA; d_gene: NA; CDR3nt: TGCGCCAGCAGCCAAGAGGAGCTTAGCAATCAGCCCCAGCATTTT; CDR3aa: CASSQEELSNQPQHF
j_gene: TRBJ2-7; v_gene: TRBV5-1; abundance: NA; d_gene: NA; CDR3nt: TGCGCCAGCAGCTTGGATGGCAGCGAGAGAGAGCAGTACTTC; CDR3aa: CASSLDGSEREQYF
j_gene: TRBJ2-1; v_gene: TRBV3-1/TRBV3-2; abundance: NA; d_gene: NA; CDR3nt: TGTGCCAGCAGCCAAGATAGGGAACCTAGCAGGAATGAGCAGTTCTTC; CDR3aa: CASSQDREPSRNEQFF
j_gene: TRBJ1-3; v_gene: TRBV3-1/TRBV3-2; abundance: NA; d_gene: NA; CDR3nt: TGTGCCAGCAGCCAAGACCGGGGATGCTCTGGAAACACCATATATTTT; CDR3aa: CASSQDRGCSGNTIYF
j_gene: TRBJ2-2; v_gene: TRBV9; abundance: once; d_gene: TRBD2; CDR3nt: TGTGCCAGCAGCGTAGTAAATAGCGGGGGTCTACCCGGGGAGCTGTTTTTT; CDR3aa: CASSVVNSGGLPGELFF
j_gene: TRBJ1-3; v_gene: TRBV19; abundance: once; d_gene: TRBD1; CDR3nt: TGTGCCAGTAGGCAGGGGGCTGCTGGAAACACCATATATTTT; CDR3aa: CASRQGAAGNTIYF
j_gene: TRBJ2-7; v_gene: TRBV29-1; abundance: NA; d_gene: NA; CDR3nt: TGCAGCGTTGAGCCGACAGCTTCCTACGAGCAGTACTTC; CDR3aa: CSVEPTASYEQYF
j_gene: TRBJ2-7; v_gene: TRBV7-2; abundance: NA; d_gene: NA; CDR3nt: TGTGCCAGCACCCCAGGAGGGAGAGCAGGGGGCGAGCAGTACTTC; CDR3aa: CASTPGGRAGGEQYF
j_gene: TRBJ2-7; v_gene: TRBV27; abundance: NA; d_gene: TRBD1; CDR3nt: TGTGCCAGCAGTTTAAGGGGACAGGGGAGTGATTGGTACGAGCAGTACTTC; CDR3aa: CASSLRGQGSDWYEQYF
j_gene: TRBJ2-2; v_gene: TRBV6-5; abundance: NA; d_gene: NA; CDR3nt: TGTGCCAGCAGTTACGGACTCTCCGGGGACACCGGGGAGCTGTTTTTT; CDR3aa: CASSYGLSGDTGELFF
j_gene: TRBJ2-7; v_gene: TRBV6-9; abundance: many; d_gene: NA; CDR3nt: TGTGCCAGCAGGCGGGATAGCTCCTACGAGCAGTACTTC; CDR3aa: CASRRDSSYEQYF
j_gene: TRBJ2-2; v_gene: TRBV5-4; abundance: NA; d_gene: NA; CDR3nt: TGTGCCAGCAGCTTGGCAGGGCACACCGGGGAGCTGTTTTTT; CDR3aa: CASSLAGHTGELFF
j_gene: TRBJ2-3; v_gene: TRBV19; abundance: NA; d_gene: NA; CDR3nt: TGTGCCAGGCCCGACGCGGGGAAGGGGAGCACAGATACGCAGTATTTT; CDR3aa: CARPDAGKGSTDTQYF
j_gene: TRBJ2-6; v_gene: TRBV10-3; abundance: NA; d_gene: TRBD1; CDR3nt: TGTGCCATCAGTGGGGACAGGGCCCGGGAGGCCAACGTCCTGACTTTC; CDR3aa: CAISGDRAREANVLTF
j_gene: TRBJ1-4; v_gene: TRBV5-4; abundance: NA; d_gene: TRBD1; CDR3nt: TGTGCCAGCAGCCGGGACAGCCATAATGAAAAACTGTTTTTT; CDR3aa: CASSRDSHNEKLFF
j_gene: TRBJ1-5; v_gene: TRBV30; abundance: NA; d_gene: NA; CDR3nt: TGTGCCTGGAGCGCCCGGGGGGGAAGTCAGCCCCAGCATTTT; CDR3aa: CAWSARGGSQPQHF